The clone carrying this T cell receptor beta chain was counted only a few times. The antigen is undetermined. The record originates from a study of T cells in Graves' hyperthyroidism and ophthalmopathy. Study observations and caveats: Among thyroid clonotypes expanded above 0.001, most also appeared in blood.

CDR1 and CDR2 from the germline V gene are DFQATT and SNEGSKA (reference sequence). Trimming pared 0 bases from V and 0 bases from J, leaving 11 bases between. This CDR3 contains 15 residues. Using RNA transcripts as the source, TCR beta CDR3 regions were amplified. TCR CDR3 regions were first amplified by RT-PCR with HTBI primers. TCRdb reanalysed the multiplex PCR reads using MiXCR and keeps one entry per CDR3 protein. Seen here are around 500,000 distinct CDR3 sequences, approximately 15% observed once, and the top ten hold about 17%. The TCR comes from a woman aged 18 to 35 with Graves' hyperthyroidism. The sequenced sample was blood. This chain uses TRBV20-1 with TRBJ1-2; maybe TRBD1 (6 bases). The CDR3 reads CSARDGDKANYGYTF. The CDR3 DNA reads as TGCAGTGCTAGAGATGGGGACAAGGCTAACTATGGCTACACCTTC.